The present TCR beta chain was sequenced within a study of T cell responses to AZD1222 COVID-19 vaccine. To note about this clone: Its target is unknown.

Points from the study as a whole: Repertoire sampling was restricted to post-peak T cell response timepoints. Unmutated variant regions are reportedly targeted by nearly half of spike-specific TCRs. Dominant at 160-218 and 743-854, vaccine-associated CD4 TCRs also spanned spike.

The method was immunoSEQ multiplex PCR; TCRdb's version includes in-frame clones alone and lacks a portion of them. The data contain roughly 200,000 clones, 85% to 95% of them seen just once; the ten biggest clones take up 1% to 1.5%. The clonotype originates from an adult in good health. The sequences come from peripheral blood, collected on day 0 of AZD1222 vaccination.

The CDR3 nucleotides read TGTGCCAGCAGCGTAGTCCCGGCGGCTGGAAACACCATATATTTT. Translating it yields CASSVVPAAGNTIYF. V usage is TRBV9 and J usage is TRBJ1-3; D not resolved. The CDR3 is made up of 15 amino acids. Per the germline V gene, CDR1 is SGDLS and CDR2 is YYNGEE. Trimming removed 0 bases from V and 2 bases from J, with 9 bases in between.